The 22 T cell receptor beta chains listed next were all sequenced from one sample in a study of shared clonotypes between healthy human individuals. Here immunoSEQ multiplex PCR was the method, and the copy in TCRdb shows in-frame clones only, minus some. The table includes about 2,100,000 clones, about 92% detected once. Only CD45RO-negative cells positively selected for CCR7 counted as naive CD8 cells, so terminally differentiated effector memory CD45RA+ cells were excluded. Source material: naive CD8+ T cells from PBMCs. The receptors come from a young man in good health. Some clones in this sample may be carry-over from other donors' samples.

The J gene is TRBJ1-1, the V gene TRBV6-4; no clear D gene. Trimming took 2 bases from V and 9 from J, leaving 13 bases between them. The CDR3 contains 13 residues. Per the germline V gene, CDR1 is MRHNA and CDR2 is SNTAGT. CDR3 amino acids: CASSDRPKAKAFF. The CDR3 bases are TGTGCCAGCAGTGACAGGCCCAAGGCGAAAGCTTTCTTT.

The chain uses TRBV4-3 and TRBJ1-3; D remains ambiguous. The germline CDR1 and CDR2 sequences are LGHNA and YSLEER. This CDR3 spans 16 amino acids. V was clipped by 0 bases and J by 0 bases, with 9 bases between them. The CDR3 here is CASSQDAGSSGNTIYF. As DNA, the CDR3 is TGCGCCAGCAGCCAAGATGCCGGTAGCTCTGGAAACACCATATATTTT.

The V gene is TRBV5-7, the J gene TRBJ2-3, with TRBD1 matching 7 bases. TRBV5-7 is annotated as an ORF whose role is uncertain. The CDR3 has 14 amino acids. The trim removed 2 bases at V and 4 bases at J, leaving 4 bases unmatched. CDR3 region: CASSLRQGADTQYF. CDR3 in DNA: TGTGCCAGCAGCTTAAGACAGGGTGCAGATACGCAGTATTTT.

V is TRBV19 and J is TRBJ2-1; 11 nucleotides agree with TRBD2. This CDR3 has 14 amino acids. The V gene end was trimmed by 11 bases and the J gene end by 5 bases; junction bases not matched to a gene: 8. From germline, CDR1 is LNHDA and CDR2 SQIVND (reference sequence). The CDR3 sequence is CASKTSGIHNEQFF. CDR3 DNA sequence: TGTGCCTCAAAGACTAGCGGGATCCACAATGAGCAGTTCTTC.

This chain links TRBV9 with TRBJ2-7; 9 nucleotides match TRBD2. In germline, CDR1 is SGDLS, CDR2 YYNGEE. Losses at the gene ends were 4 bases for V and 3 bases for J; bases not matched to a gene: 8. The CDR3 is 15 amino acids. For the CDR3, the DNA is TGTGCCAGCAGCTTACAGAGTAGCGGGGGCTACGAGCAGTACTTC. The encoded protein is CASSLQSSGGYEQYF.

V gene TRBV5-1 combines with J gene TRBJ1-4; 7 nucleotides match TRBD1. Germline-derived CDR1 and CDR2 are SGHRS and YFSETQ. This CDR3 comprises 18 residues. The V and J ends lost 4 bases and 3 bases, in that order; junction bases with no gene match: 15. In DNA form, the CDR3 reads TGCGCCAGCAGCCTTACCTTACGGATCGGGACAGCTAATGAAAAACTGTTTTTT. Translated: CASSLTLRIGTANEKLFF.

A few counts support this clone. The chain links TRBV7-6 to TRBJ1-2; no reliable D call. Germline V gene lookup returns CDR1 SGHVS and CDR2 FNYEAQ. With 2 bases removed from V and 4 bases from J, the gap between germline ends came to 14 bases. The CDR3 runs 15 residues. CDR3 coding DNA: TGTGCCAGCAGCTTAAATAACGGAGCCGTCTATGGCTACACCTTC. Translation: CASSLNNGAVYGYTF.

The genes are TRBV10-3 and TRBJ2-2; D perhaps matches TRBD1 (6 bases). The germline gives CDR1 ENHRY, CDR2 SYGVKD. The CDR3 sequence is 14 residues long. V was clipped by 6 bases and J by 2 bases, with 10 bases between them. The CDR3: CAIRPGVNTGELFF. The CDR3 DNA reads TGTGCCATCAGGCCAGGGGTAAACACCGGGGAGCTGTTTTTT.

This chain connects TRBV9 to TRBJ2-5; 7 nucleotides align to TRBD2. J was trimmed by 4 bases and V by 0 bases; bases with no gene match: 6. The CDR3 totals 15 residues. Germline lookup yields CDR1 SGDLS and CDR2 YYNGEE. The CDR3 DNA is TGTGCCAGCAGCGTAGACGGGGGGAGCGGAGAGACCCAGTACTTC. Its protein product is CASSVDGGSGETQYF.

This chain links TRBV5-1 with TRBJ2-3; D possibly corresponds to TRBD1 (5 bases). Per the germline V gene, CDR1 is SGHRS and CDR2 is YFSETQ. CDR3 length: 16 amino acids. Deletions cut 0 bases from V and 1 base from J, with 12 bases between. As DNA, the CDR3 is TGCGCCAGCAGCTTGGAGGCAGGGCAGGGCACAGATACGCAGTATTTT. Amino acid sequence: CASSLEAGQGTDTQYF.

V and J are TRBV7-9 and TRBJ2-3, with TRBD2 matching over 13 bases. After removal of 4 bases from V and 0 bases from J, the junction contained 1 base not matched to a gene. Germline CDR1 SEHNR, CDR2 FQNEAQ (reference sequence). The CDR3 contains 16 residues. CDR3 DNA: TGTGCCAGCAGCTGGGGACTAGCGGGGAGCACAGATACGCAGTATTTT. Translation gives CASSWGLAGSTDTQYF.

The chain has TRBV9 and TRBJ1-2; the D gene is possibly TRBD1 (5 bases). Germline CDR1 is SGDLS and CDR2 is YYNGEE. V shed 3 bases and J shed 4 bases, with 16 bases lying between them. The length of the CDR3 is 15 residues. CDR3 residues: CASSASQGPLYGYTF. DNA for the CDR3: TGTGCCAGCAGCGCAAGCCAGGGACCACTCTATGGCTACACCTTC.

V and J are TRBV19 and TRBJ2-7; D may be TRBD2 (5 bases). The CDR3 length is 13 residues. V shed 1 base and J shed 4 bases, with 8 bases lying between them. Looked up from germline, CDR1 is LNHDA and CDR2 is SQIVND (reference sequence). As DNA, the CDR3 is TGTGCCAGTAGTATAGCGCGGGCGTACGAGCAGTACTTC. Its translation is CASSIARAYEQYF.

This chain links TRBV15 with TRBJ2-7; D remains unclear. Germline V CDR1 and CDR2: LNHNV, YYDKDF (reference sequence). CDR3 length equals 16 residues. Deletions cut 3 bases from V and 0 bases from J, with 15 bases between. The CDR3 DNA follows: TGTGCCACCAGCAGGAACGACTTCCTCAGCTCCTACGAGCAGTACTTC. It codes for CATSRNDFLSSYEQYF.

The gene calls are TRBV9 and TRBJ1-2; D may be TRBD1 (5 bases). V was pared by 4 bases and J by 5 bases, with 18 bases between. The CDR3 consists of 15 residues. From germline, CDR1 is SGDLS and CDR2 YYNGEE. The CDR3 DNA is TGTGCCAGCAGCCGGGGGGGGACCCCGAGTTATGGCTACACCTTC. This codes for CASSRGGTPSYGYTF.

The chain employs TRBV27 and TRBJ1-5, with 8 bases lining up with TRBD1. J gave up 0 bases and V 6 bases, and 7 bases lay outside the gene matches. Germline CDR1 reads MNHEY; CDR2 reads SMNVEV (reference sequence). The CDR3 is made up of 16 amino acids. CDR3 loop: CASRGIRGPSNQPQHF. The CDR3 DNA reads TGTGCCAGCAGAGGAATCAGGGGGCCTAGCAATCAGCCCCAGCATTTT.

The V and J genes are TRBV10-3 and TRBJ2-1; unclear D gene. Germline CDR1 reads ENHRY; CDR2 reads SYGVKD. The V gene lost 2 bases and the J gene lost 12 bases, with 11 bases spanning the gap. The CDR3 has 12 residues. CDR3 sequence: CAISEGSPSQFF. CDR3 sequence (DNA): TGTGCCATCAGTGAGGGCAGTCCTTCGCAGTTCTTC.

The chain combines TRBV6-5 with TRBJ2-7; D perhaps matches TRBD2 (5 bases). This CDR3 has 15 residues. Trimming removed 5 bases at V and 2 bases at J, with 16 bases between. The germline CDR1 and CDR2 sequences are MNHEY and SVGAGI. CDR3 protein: CASSVRRADPYEQYF. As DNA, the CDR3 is TGTGCCAGCAGTGTGAGGCGGGCCGACCCCTACGAGCAGTACTTC.

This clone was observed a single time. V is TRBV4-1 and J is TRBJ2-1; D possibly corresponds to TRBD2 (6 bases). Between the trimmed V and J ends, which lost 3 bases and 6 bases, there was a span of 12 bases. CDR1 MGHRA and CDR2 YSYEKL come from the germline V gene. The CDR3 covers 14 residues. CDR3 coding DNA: TGCGCCAGCAGCCAGGTGATTAGCGGCAATGAGCAGTTCTTC. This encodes CASSQVISGNEQFF.

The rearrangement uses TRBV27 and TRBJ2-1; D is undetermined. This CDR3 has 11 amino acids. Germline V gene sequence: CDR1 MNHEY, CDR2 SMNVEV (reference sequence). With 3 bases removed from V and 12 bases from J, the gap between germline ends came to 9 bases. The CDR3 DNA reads TGTGCCAGCAGTTTGGGCTTGGGGCAGTTCTTC. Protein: CASSLGLGQFF.

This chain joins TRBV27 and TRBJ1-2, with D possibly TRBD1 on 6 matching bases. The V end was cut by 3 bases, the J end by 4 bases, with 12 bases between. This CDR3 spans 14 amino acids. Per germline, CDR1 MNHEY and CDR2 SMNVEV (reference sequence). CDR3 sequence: CASSFQGLSYGYTF. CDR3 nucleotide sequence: TGTGCCAGCAGTTTCCAGGGGCTCAGCTATGGCTACACCTTC.

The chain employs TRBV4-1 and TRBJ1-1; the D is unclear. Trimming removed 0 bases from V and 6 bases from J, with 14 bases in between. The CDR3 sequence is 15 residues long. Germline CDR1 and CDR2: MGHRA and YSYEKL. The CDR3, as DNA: TGCGCCAGCAGCCAAGACTTGCCGGGGAAAGCTGAAGCTTTCTTT. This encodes CASSQDLPGKAEAFF.